The 27 T cell receptor beta chains below come from one sample, sequenced in a study of cytomegalovirus exposure and HLA in healthy donors. PCR used 60 Vbeta primers and 13 Jbeta primers. The method was immunoSEQ multiplex PCR; TCRdb's version includes in-frame clones alone and lacks a portion of them. The data show about 260,000 clones, 84% seen once. Sample: PBMCs. These receptors came from a woman between 40 and 50 years old in good health and CMV-seropositive.

There are a few counts of this clone. The chain couples TRBV7-2 to TRBJ2-1, with a weak D call TRBD2 (6 bases). This CDR3 comprises 19 residues. The V and J ends lost 4 bases and 1 base respectively, with 23 bases between them. Germline-derived CDR1 and CDR2 are SGHTA and FQGNSA. DNA of the CDR3: TGTGCCAGCAGCTCCACCCTTCTTATCGGGAGTGGATCCTACAATGAGCAGTTCTTC. This encodes CASSSTLLIGSGSYNEQFF.

This clone turned up a few times. The V call is TRBV6-4, the J call TRBJ1-4; tentatively, D is TRBD1 (6 bases). The germline V and J ends were trimmed by 3 bases and 1 base, with 6 bases remaining between them. From germline, CDR1 is MRHNA and CDR2 SNTAGT. The CDR3 consists of 14 residues. The chain's CDR3 is CASSEDRTNEKLFF. CDR3 nucleotide sequence: TGTGCCAGCAGTGAGGACAGAACTAATGAAAAACTGTTTTTT.

This rearrangement joins TRBV19 to TRBJ2-2; 10 bases are shared with TRBD2. Germline CDR1 reads LNHDA; CDR2 reads SQIVND (reference sequence). CDR3 size: 15 residues. V shed 6 bases, J shed 6 bases, and the junction held 7 bases outside the gene matches. The CDR3 here is CASSPTSGKAGELFF. The CDR3 DNA sequence: TGTGCCAGTAGCCCTACTAGCGGGAAAGCCGGGGAGCTGTTTTTT.

The chain is built from TRBV25-1 and TRBJ2-7, with no clear D. Germline assignment: CDR1 MGHDK and CDR2 SYGVNS. This CDR3 region has 13 residues. V shed 0 bases and J shed 2 bases, with 5 bases lying between them. The CDR3 bases are TGTGCCAGCAGTGAATATAGTCCCTACGAGCAGTACTTC. Protein: CASSEYSPYEQYF.

The J gene is TRBJ2-5, the V gene TRBV11-3, with 8 bases that match TRBD2. Trimming cost V 4 bases and J 2 bases; bases outside gene matches: 9. Germline-derived CDR1 and CDR2 are SGHNT and YENEEA. The CDR3 is 16 residues long. CDR3 DNA sequence: TGTGCCAGCAGCTCCCAACGGGAGGGGTTTCAAGAGACCCAGTACTTC. Translation: CASSSQREGFQETQYF.

This chain connects TRBV19 to TRBJ2-1; 8 positions agree with TRBD2. There are 15 residues in the CDR3. The germline gives CDR1 LNHDA, CDR2 SQIVND (reference sequence). V lost 8 bases to trimming and J lost 7 bases; unmatched junction nucleotides: 13. In nucleotides, the CDR3 is TGTGCCAGTCGAGAACTAGCGGCCAAGGGAAATGAGCAGTTCTTC. Its translation is CASRELAAKGNEQFF.

V and J are TRBV30 and TRBJ2-2; the D gene is possibly TRBD2 (5 bases). CDR1 and CDR2 (germline): GTSNPN, SVGIG (reference sequence). V was clipped by 3 bases and J by 2 bases, with 10 bases between them. This CDR3 is 14 amino acids long. CDR3 DNA: TGTGCCTGGAGGTTGGCGGGTAACACCGGGGAGCTGTTTTTT. Protein product: CAWRLAGNTGELFF.

This chain uses TRBV19 with TRBJ2-3; 11 bases map to TRBD2. Trimming at V came to 4 bases and at J to 6 bases, leaving 9 bases not matched to a gene. In germline, CDR1 is LNHDA, CDR2 SQIVND (reference sequence). The CDR3 has 16 amino acids. DNA for the CDR3: TGTGCCAGTAGTAGGTTAGCGGGAGGGCCAACGGATACGCAGTATTTT. Its translation is CASSRLAGGPTDTQYF.

This chain connects TRBV19 to TRBJ2-1, with 7 bases matching TRBD1. V shed 5 bases, J shed 6 bases, and the junction held 7 bases outside the gene matches. Germline CDR1 reads LNHDA; CDR2 reads SQIVND (reference sequence). The CDR3 runs to 14 residues. CDR3: CASSPLDRANEQFF. In nucleotides, the CDR3 is TGTGCCAGTAGTCCCCTCGACAGGGCCAATGAGCAGTTCTTC.

The chain has TRBV27 and TRBJ2-4; D may be TRBD2 (6 bases). The CDR3 spans 18 residues. The V gene lost 4 bases and the J gene lost 0 bases, with 19 bases spanning the gap. Germline V lookup: CDR1 MNHEY, CDR2 SMNVEV (reference sequence). The CDR3 nucleotides are TGTGCCAGCAGTTCGTCCCCGGGACTCGAACTAGCCAAAAACATTCAGTACTTC. It encodes CASSSSPGLELAKNIQYF.

The V gene is TRBV5-8, the J gene TRBJ2-3, with a possible D match to TRBD2 (6 bases). The CDR3 spans 18 residues. Trimming shortened V by 1 base and J by 3 bases, and 21 bases separated the two germline ends. CDR1 and CDR2 (germline): SGHTS, YDEGEE. The CDR3 coding sequence is TGTGCCAGCAGCTTGACGCAGCGGACTAACCTAGCAACAGATACGCAGTATTTT. Translated: CASSLTQRTNLATDTQYF.

The genes are TRBV19 and TRBJ1-1, with D possibly TRBD1 on 5 matching bases. The CDR3 sequence is 16 residues long. The germline CDR1 and CDR2 sequences are LNHDA and SQIVND (reference sequence). Trimming shortened V by 0 bases and J by 3 bases, and 14 bases separated the two germline ends. This CDR3 is CASSIDGAARYTEAFF. For the CDR3, the DNA is TGTGCCAGTAGTATAGATGGGGCGGCGAGGTACACTGAAGCTTTCTTT.

This chain connects TRBV6-6 to TRBJ1-2; 8 bases are a match to TRBD1. CDR1 is MNHNY and CDR2 is SVGAGI in the germline V gene (reference sequence). The CDR3 is 14 amino acids. With V trimmed by 0 bases and J by 7 bases, 4 bases remained unmatched. Written as DNA, the CDR3 is TGTGCCAGCAGTTACTCCCACAGGGGGATTGGCTACACCTTC. Protein: CASSYSHRGIGYTF.

CDR3 in DNA: TGTGCCAGTAGTCTGGACAGGGGGACTGGAAACACCATATATTTT. Amino acid sequence: CASSLDRGTGNTIYF. The chain recombines TRBV19 with TRBJ1-3, with 10 bases lining up with TRBD1. The V and J ends lost 5 bases and 2 bases, in that order; junction bases with no gene match: 3. Germline CDR1 reads LNHDA; CDR2 reads SQIVND (reference sequence). The CDR3 sequence is 15 residues long.

The V gene is TRBV7-6, the J gene TRBJ2-5; 9 bases align to TRBD2. The J call may be faulty, since TRBJ2-7 better matches the DNA end. CDR1 and CDR2 from the germline V gene are SGHVS and FNYEAQ. This CDR3 has 16 residues. CDR3 nucleotides: TGTGCCAGCAGCCTAGGGCTAGCGGGATTCTCCTACGAGCAGTACTTC. It specifies CASSLGLAGFSYEQYF.

The chain employs TRBV19 and TRBJ2-1, with a tentative D call TRBD2 (5 bases). Germline values: CDR1 LNHDA, CDR2 SQIVND (reference sequence). V shed 3 bases and J shed 0 bases, with 18 bases lying between them. There are 18 residues in the CDR3. CDR3: CASSIQPQTGSSYNEQFF. CDR3 coding DNA: TGTGCCAGTAGTATTCAACCACAGACGGGAAGCTCCTACAATGAGCAGTTCTTC.

The chain couples TRBV7-2 to TRBJ1-2; no reliable D call. The CDR3 sequence is 15 residues long. V was shortened by 1 base and J by 2 bases, with 11 bases between the two germline ends. The germline gives CDR1 SGHTA, CDR2 FQGNSA. CDR3 DNA: TGTGCCAGCAGCTTAGAGTCACAGATCAACTATGGCTACACCTTC. Its protein is CASSLESQINYGYTF.

The chain recombines TRBV6-1 with TRBJ2-7, with 7 positions matching TRBD1. The V and J ends lost 7 bases and 1 base, in that order; junction bases with no gene match: 7. This CDR3 spans 14 amino acids. Germline CDR1 MNHNS, CDR2 SASEGT. This chain's CDR3 is CASMPATGSYEQYF. The CDR3 nucleotides read TGTGCCAGCATGCCAGCGACAGGGTCCTACGAGCAGTACTTC.

This chain joins TRBV4-1 and TRBJ2-3; 8 positions agree with TRBD2. Trimming took 4 bases from V and 2 from J; bases not matched to a gene: 5. CDR1 and CDR2 (germline): MGHRA, YSYEKL. This CDR3 contains 15 residues. The CDR3 DNA reads as TGCGCCAGCAGCCCTACGACTAGCGACACAGATACGCAGTATTTT. This gives the protein CASSPTTSDTDTQYF.

The V and J genes are TRBV5-1 and TRBJ2-3, with TRBD2 matching over 7 bases. Germline CDR1 reads SGHRS; CDR2 reads YFSETQ. Unmatched junction bases numbered 11, after V lost 0 bases and J lost 1 base. CDR3 length: 18 residues. The CDR3 loop reads CASSLGGRALIGTDTQYF. CDR3 in DNA: TGCGCCAGCAGCTTGGGAGGGAGGGCCCTCATTGGCACAGATACGCAGTATTTT.

This rearrangement joins TRBV29-1 to TRBJ1-5, with TRBD1 matching 7 bases. The CDR3 length is 13 residues. Germline assignment: CDR1 SQVTM and CDR2 ANQGSEA. V lost 6 bases, J lost 0 bases, and 2 bases stayed unmatched. Here the CDR3 DNA reads TGCAGCGTACAGGGGCATAGCAATCAGCCCCAGCATTTT. This encodes CSVQGHSNQPQHF. The whole variable domain, filled in from reference TRBV29-1 and TRBJ1-5, reads SAVISQKPSRDICQRGTSLTIQCQVDSQVTMMFWYRQQPGQSLTLIATANQGSEATYESGFVIDKFPISRPNLTFSTLTVSNMSPEDSSIYLCSVQGHSNQPQHFGDGTRLSIL.

This chain joins TRBV29-1 and TRBJ1-1; 10 bases align to TRBD1. The CDR3 length is 15 residues. J was trimmed by 3 bases and V by 8 bases; bases with no gene match: 12. Germline values: CDR1 SQVTM, CDR2 ANQGSEA. CDR3 sequence (DNA): TGCAGCCCGCGACAGGGGGCTCTTTCGGACACTGAAGCTTTCTTT. Its translation is CSPRQGALSDTEAFF.

The V call is TRBV18, the J call TRBJ1-1; perhaps TRBD1 as D (5 bases). Germline CDR1 is KGHSH and CDR2 is LQKENI. CDR3 length: 13 amino acids. V was cut by 4 bases and J by 1 base, with 7 bases left in between. The DNA of the CDR3 is TGTGCCAGCTCACAGGGGTCGAACACTGAAGCTTTCTTT. Its translation is CASSQGSNTEAFF. Together with reference TRBV18 and TRBJ1-1, the CDR3 gives the full variable domain: NAGVMQNPRHLVRRRGQEARLRCSPMKGHSHVYWYRQLPEEGLKFMVYLQKENIIDESGMPKERFSAEFPKEGPSILRIQQVVRGDSAAYFCASSQGSNTEAFFGQGTRLTVV.

The V gene is TRBV28, the J gene TRBJ2-5; 10 bases line up with TRBD2. Per germline, CDR1 MDHEN and CDR2 SYDVKM. The CDR3 extends over 13 amino acids. After removal of 6 bases from V and 10 bases from J, the junction contained 8 bases not matched to a gene. DNA of the CDR3: TGTGCCAGCAGCCCCGGGACTAGCGCCAACCAGTACTTC. Its translation: CASSPGTSANQYF.

V usage is TRBV5-1 and J usage is TRBJ1-2, with D possibly matching TRBD1 (6 bases). CDR3 length: 13 amino acids. Trimming shortened V by 6 bases and J by 2 bases, and 11 bases separated the two germline ends. The germline V gene has CDR1 SGHRS and CDR2 YFSETQ. The chain's CDR3 is CASKQGTNYGYTF. CDR3 sequence (DNA): TGCGCCAGCAAGCAGGGGACGAACTATGGCTACACCTTC.

The chain combines TRBV5-8 with TRBJ1-1; TRBD1 is a possible D gene (5 bases). V lost 2 bases, J lost 4 bases, and 9 bases lay in between. CDR3 size: 13 residues. The germline V gene has CDR1 SGHTS and CDR2 YDEGEE. DNA for the CDR3: TGTGCCAGCAGCTTTGGAAGGGGCACTGAAGCTTTCTTT. This gives the protein CASSFGRGTEAFF.

The chain carries TRBV9 and TRBJ2-7, with 7 bases matching TRBD2. CDR3 length equals 16 residues. Trimming removed 0 bases from V and 3 bases from J; junction bases left unmatched: 9. Per the germline V gene, CDR1 is SGDLS and CDR2 is YYNGEE. CDR3 protein: CASSVGPSGDYYEQYF. The CDR3 nucleotides are TGTGCCAGCAGCGTAGGCCCTTCTGGGGACTACTACGAGCAGTACTTC.